The 15 T cell receptor beta chains in this list originate from one sample, sequenced in a study of cytomegalovirus exposure and HLA in healthy donors. The PCR was carried out with 60 Vbeta primers and 13 Jbeta primers. The table came from immunoSEQ multiplex PCR; TCRdb's copy has only in-frame clones and leaves some out. The table shows about 70,000 clones, with 75% to 90% occurring only once. The sequencing input was PBMCs. These receptors all stem from a woman under 40 in good health and CMV-seropositive.

The gene calls are TRBV7-2 and TRBJ2-7, with no clear D. CDR1 and CDR2 (germline): SGHTA, FQGNSA. V shed 0 bases and J shed 3 bases, with 15 bases lying between them. The CDR3 spans 16 residues. As DNA, the CDR3 is TGTGCCAGCAGCTTAGCTGGGCAGGTGTCTTACTACGAGCAGTACTTC. Its protein product is CASSLAGQVSYYEQYF. The complete variable domain, with remaining parts taken from reference TRBV7-2 and TRBJ2-7, reads GAGVSQSPSNKVTEKGKDVELRCDPISGHTALYWYRQSLGQGLEFLIYFQGNSAPDKSGLPSDRFSAERTGGSVSTLTIQRTQQEDSAVYLCASSLAGQVSYYEQYFGPGTRLTVT.

The chain employs TRBV7-9 and TRBJ2-1; D gene unclear. The ends were cut back, 1 base at V and 5 bases at J, with 6 bases in the middle. From germline, CDR1 is SEHNR and CDR2 FQNEAQ (reference sequence). This CDR3 has 13 amino acids. The CDR3 DNA reads TGTGCCAGCAGCTTAGTTTCTAACAATGAGCAGTTCTTC. Translation gives CASSLVSNNEQFF. Based on the CDR3 plus reference TRBV7-9 and TRBJ2-1, the full variable domain is DTGVSQNPRHKITKRGQNVTFRCDPISEHNRLYWYRQTLGQGPEFLTYFQNEAQLEKSRLLSDRFSAERPKGSFSTLEIQRTEQGDSAMYLCASSLVSNNEQFFGPGTRLTVL.

The CDR3 is CASSEGQGNYGYTF. For the CDR3, the DNA is TGCGCCAGCAGTGAGGGGCAGGGTAACTATGGCTACACCTTC. The chain has TRBV10-2 and TRBJ1-2; the D gene is possibly TRBD1 (5 bases). Germline V lookup: CDR1 WSHSY, CDR2 SAAADI. The CDR3 length is 14 residues. Trimming removed 2 bases at V and 1 base at J, with 8 bases between.

This clone occurred once. V is TRBV5-1 and J is TRBJ2-3; 9 bases fit TRBD1. Germline CDR1 is SGHRS and CDR2 is YFSETQ. The CDR3 loop spans 15 amino acids. With 7 bases clipped from V and 0 bases from J, the junction kept 6 bases outside the gene matches. CDR3: CASHTGTGSTDTQYF. The CDR3 DNA is TGCGCCAGCCATACCGGGACAGGGAGCACAGATACGCAGTATTTT.

CDR3 in amino acids: CASSLEGQGRAQQYF. CDR3 nucleotides: TGTGCCAGCAGCTTAGAGGGACAGGGGAGGGCACAGCAGTACTTC. The V call is TRBV7-9, the J call TRBJ2-7; 10 bases map to TRBD1. The CDR3 contains 15 residues. With V trimmed by 1 base and J by 8 bases, 8 bases remained unmatched. CDR1 SEHNR and CDR2 FQNEAQ come from the germline V gene (reference sequence).

The rearrangement links TRBV7-4 to TRBJ2-5; TRBD1 might be the D (5 bases). The better agreement between TRBJ2-7 and the DNA end casts doubt on the J call. The V gene's germline CDR1 is SGHVT and CDR2 SQSDAQ. The CDR3 loop spans 16 amino acids. This CDR3 reads CASSLEVLGVVDEQYF. CDR3 nucleotides: TGTGCCAGCAGCTTAGAGGTGTTAGGGGTTGTAGACGAGCAGTACTTC.

This clone has just one count. This chain links TRBV7-9 with TRBJ2-6, with a tentative D call TRBD1 (6 bases). CDR3 length: 14 amino acids. Germline loops: CDR1 SEHNR, CDR2 FQNEAQ (reference sequence). Trimming cost V 2 bases and J 13 bases, with 15 bases left between them. This CDR3 reads CASSLQGPQRVLTF. As DNA, the CDR3 is TGTGCCAGCAGCTTACAGGGGCCCCAGAGGGTCCTGACTTTC.

CDR3 protein: CASSLVKGSGREQYF. The CDR3 bases are TGTGCCAGCAGCTTAGTGAAGGGTAGCGGGAGAGAGCAGTACTTC. The J gene is TRBJ2-7, the V gene TRBV11-2, with 9 bases lining up with TRBD2. Germline assignment: CDR1 SGHAT and CDR2 FQNNGV. V was pared by 1 base and J by 7 bases, with 8 bases of the junction left unmatched. The CDR3 consists of 15 residues.

This rearrangement joins TRBV28 to TRBJ2-1, with TRBD2 matching over 7 bases. V lost 5 bases and J lost 7; bases outside the gene matches: 2. The CDR3 is 12 amino acids. Germline V gene sequence: CDR1 MDHEN, CDR2 SYDVKM. In DNA form, the CDR3 reads TGTGCCAGCAGTCCGGGACTAAATGAGCAGTTCTTC. This sequence encodes CASSPGLNEQFF. Complete variable domain (other parts from reference TRBV28 and TRBJ2-1): DVKVTQSSRYLVKRTGEKVFLECVQDMDHENMFWYRQDPGLGLRLIYFSYDVKMKEKGDIPEGYSVSREKKERFSLILESASTNQTSMYLCASSPGLNEQFFGPGTRLTVL.

The rearrangement links TRBV30 to TRBJ2-2; D might be TRBD2 (5 bases). This CDR3 spans 12 amino acids. With 3 bases removed from V and 7 bases from J, the gap between germline ends came to 9 bases. Germline V lookup: CDR1 GTSNPN, CDR2 SVGIG (reference sequence). The CDR3 coding sequence is TGTGCCTGGAGCTCGGGGATCGGGGAGCTGTTTTTT. Amino acids: CAWSSGIGELFF.

The table lists this clone with a count of one. The rearrangement joins TRBV7-2 to TRBJ2-7, with 15 bases matching TRBD2. Germline assignment: CDR1 SGHTA and CDR2 FQGNSA. The CDR3 extends over 16 amino acids. The trim removed 4 bases at V and 6 bases at J, leaving 7 bases unmatched. CDR3 region: CASSSQGLAGGSEQYF. The CDR3 nucleotides read TGTGCCAGCAGCTCACAGGGACTAGCGGGAGGAAGCGAGCAGTACTTC.

CDR3 sequence: CASSESRGLAPGTSARQPQHF. The CDR3 bases are TGCGCCAGCAGTGAGTCTCGAGGGCTAGCCCCCGGGACATCGGCTAGGCAGCCCCAGCATTTT. J is TRBJ1-5 and V is TRBV10-1, with D perhaps matching TRBD1 (6 bases). The CDR3 extends over 21 amino acids. Deletions cut 0 bases from V and 7 bases from J, with 31 bases between. Germline V gives CDR1 WNHNN, CDR2 SYGVQD (reference sequence).

The chain recombines TRBV28 with TRBJ1-1; 9 positions agree with TRBD1. Germline V CDR1 and CDR2: MDHEN, SYDVKM. CDR3 length: 16 amino acids. V lost 8 bases, J lost 4 bases, and 14 bases stayed unmatched. CDR3 sequence reads: CASQPGDRVGGTEAFF. Written as DNA, the CDR3 is TGTGCCAGCCAGCCCGGGGACAGGGTCGGGGGCACTGAAGCTTTCTTT.

This chain connects TRBV27 to TRBJ2-7, with 11 bases aligning to TRBD2. CDR1 is MNHEY, CDR2 SMNVEV, per germline (reference sequence). The CDR3 has 16 amino acids. V dropped 6 bases and J dropped 4; count of bases not matched to a gene: 11. This chain's CDR3 is CASRGRPGLADYEQYF. CDR3 nucleotides: TGTGCCAGCAGAGGACGACCGGGACTAGCGGATTACGAGCAGTACTTC.

The CDR3 reads CASSLSLAGDYTDTQYF. CDR3 DNA: TGTGCCAGCAGTTTGAGTCTAGCGGGAGACTACACAGATACGCAGTATTTT. This chain uses TRBV28 with TRBJ2-3, with TRBD2 matching 10 bases. The CDR3 covers 17 residues. Losses at the gene ends were 3 bases for V and 2 bases for J; bases not matched to a gene: 8. CDR1 is MDHEN and CDR2 is SYDVKM in the germline V gene. The variable domain in full, with the rest retrieved from reference TRBV28 and TRBJ2-3, is DVKVTQSSRYLVKRTGEKVFLECVQDMDHENMFWYRQDPGLGLRLIYFSYDVKMKEKGDIPEGYSVSREKKERFSLILESASTNQTSMYLCASSLSLAGDYTDTQYFGPGTRLTVL.